These T cell receptor beta chains were read from a single sample in a study of CD8 T cell repertoires and HIV-1 epitope variants. No antigen has been assigned to these receptors. Data came from immunoSEQ multiplex PCR; TCRdb stores just in-frame clones and leaves some out. This sample has about 4,800 clones, with 55% to 75% found just once. Sequencing used cultured CD8+ T cells derived from PBMCs. Every receptor here comes from a male donor with HIV. Both conserved end residues are part of each CDR3.

TRBJ2-5 | TRBV7-9 | CASSLETQYF
TRBJ2-5 | TRBV15 | CATSSARGREETQYF
TRBJ2-2 | TRBV7-2 | CASSLVPPANTGELFF
TRBJ2-7 | TRBV9 | CASSVEGASGIYEQYF
TRBJ1-1 | TRBV18 | CASSPLARRTANTEAFF
TRBJ2-3 | TRBV28 | CASSLGAVSTDTQYF
TRBJ1-1 | TRBV7-8 | CASIGGVRASTEAFF
TRBJ2-7 | TRBV28 | CASSPTGGRDEQYF
TRBJ1-2 | TRBV5-8 | CASSATDRGIYGYTF
TRBJ1-6 | TRBV7-9 | CASSTAISSYNSPLHF
TRBJ2-1 | TRBV7-3 | CASSPPGGGSYNEQFF
TRBJ2-1 | TRBV23-1 | CASSNPDRGQNEQFF
TRBJ1-2 | TRBV21-1 | CASSPLPGKNYGYTF
TRBJ2-1 | TRBV4-3 | CASSLTSGGADEQFF
TRBJ1-2 | TRBV14 | CASSRGTDPLGYTF
TRBJ2-4 | TRBV10-1 | CASSDFGLRAKNIQYF
TRBJ2-2 | TRBV29-1 | CSVGTGRNTGELFF
TRBJ2-2 | TRBV6-1 | CASDAGSWVGGELFF
TRBJ2-7 | TRBV5-5 | CASSLIGQGYEQYF
TRBJ2-7 | TRBV6-5 | CASSYATGTPGVHF
TRBJ2-1 | TRBV11-2 | CASSLAGQGSYNEQFF
TRBJ2-1 | TRBV9 | CASSSRLAGGDNEQFF
TRBJ2-1 | TRBV7-9 | CASSVGSSGYNEQFF
TRBJ2-1 | TRBV2 | CASSSPGLQQGGEQFF
TRBJ2-1 | TRBV30 | CAFPGAYNEQFF
TRBJ1-2 | TRBV29-1 | CSTTQGSYGYTF
TRBJ1-1 | TRBV19 | CASSMGVRTEAFF
TRBJ2-7 | TRBV28 | CASSHSYEQYF